This T cell receptor (beta chain) was captured in a study of a mutant IDH1 vaccine in newly diagnosed glioma. Study as a whole: With temozolomide cycles, or 4-6 weeks after radiotherapy alone, vaccination was started. Of the patients given treatment, approximately 60% were male and about 40% were female, and a mean age of around 44 years was recorded. Most patients had received both radiotherapy and temozolomide, the prior options being radiotherapy, temozolomide, or both.

Assay: immunoSEQ multiplex PCR; the TCRdb copy retains only in-frame clones and omits some. Of 110,000 or so clones listed, 75% to 90% are singletons. The V and J ends lost 3 bases and 3 bases respectively, with 11 bases between them. The CDR3 contains 15 residues. Germline CDR1 and CDR2: MGHDK and SYGVNS. Time point denoted: week 11, during vaccination. The content of each vaccine dose was 300 ug of mutant IDH1 20-mer peptide, and topical imiquimod accompanied it. Donors' newly diagnosed IDH1-mutant WHO grade 3 or 4 astrocytomas lacked nuclear ATRX. As regards this clone: Its antigen is still unknown.

Material: PBMCs, obtained from a glioma patient whose treatment included an IDH1 peptide vaccine. The rearrangement joins TRBV25-1 to TRBJ1-4; D remains unclear. The clonotype originates from a woman in her forties or fifties with glioma. The CDR3 is CASSDGRASNEKLFF. The CDR3 region has the DNA TGTGCCAGCAGTGATGGGAGGGCCTCTAATGAAAAACTGTTTTTT.